Listed below are T cell receptor beta chains from one sample, sequenced in a study of T-cell reconstitution after alpha-beta-depleted transplantation in children. Each CDR3 protein gets one entry after TCRdb re-called the PCR reads with MiXCR. This table has a few hundred thousand distinct CDR3 sequences, 10% appearing once. Sequencing was performed on PBMCs from the stem cell graft donor, taken from the stem cell graft. The receptors were gathered from a human donor who donated a stem cell graft to a child with acute lymphoblastic leukemia. Each CDR3 is given with its conserved first and last residue. Fields, in order: V gene, clone size, J gene, D gene, CDR3 length, CDR3 protein, CDR3 DNA. A D gene is named only where the DNA matches it firmly. Size tells how often a clone was seen (once, few, many) or the class of an expanded clone, and some rows leave it out.

v_gene: TRBV3-1; abundance: few; j_gene: TRBJ2-1; d_gene: .; len: 17; CDR3aa: CASSQDPQRSYYNEQFF; CDR3nt: TGTGCCAGCAGCCAAGACCCCCAGCGGTCATACTACAATGAGCAGTTCTTC
v_gene: TRBV4-3; abundance: .; j_gene: TRBJ2-7; d_gene: .; len: 17; CDR3aa: CASSQGSPMTVAYEQYF; CDR3nt: TGCGCCAGCAGCCAAGGTTCCCCCATGACTGTCGCCTACGAGCAGTACTTC
v_gene: TRBV6-5; abundance: many; j_gene: TRBJ1-2; d_gene: .; len: 15; CDR3aa: CASSLGRGTNYGYTF; CDR3nt: TGTGCCAGCAGTTTGGGTAGGGGCACTAACTATGGCTACACCTTC
v_gene: TRBV2; abundance: .; j_gene: TRBJ1-1; d_gene: .; len: 13; CDR3aa: CASSDSREAEAFF; CDR3nt: TGTGCCAGCAGTGATAGCAGGGAGGCTGAAGCTTTCTTT
v_gene: TRBV7-9; abundance: few; j_gene: TRBJ2-7; d_gene: .; len: 11; CDR3aa: CASSLSDREEF; CDR3nt: TGTGCCAGCAGCTTATCGGATAGGGAGGAATTC
v_gene: TRBV7-2; abundance: few; j_gene: TRBJ1-2; d_gene: .; len: 14; CDR3aa: CASSLGVTNDGYTF; CDR3nt: TGTGCCAGCAGCTTAGGGGTCACCAACGATGGCTACACCTTC
v_gene: TRBV4-3; abundance: .; j_gene: TRBJ2-7; d_gene: TRBD2; len: 16; CDR3aa: CASSQDWSGNSYEQYF; CDR3nt: TGCGCCAGCAGCCAAGATTGGAGCGGGAACTCCTACGAGCAGTACTTC
v_gene: TRBV20-1; abundance: .; j_gene: TRBJ2-3; d_gene: TRBD2; len: 17; CDR3aa: CSAPSSTSDAPTDTQYF; CDR3nt: TGCAGTGCCCCGAGTTCGACTAGCGATGCCCCCACAGATACGCAGTATTTT
v_gene: TRBV28; abundance: .; j_gene: TRBJ2-2; d_gene: TRBD1; len: 14; CDR3aa: CASSLTGEAGELFF; CDR3nt: TGTGCCAGCAGTTTGACAGGGGAAGCCGGGGAGCTGTTTTTT
v_gene: TRBV19; abundance: .; j_gene: TRBJ2-2; d_gene: .; len: 17; CDR3aa: CASSPAPRTSNTGELFF; CDR3nt: TGTGCCAGTAGTCCCGCCCCCAGGACCTCGAACACCGGGGAGCTGTTTTTT
v_gene: TRBV20-1; abundance: .; j_gene: TRBJ1-5; d_gene: .; len: 14; CDR3aa: CSAGGTRRQQPQHF; CDR3nt: TGCAGTGCTGGCGGGACACGACGGCAGCAGCCCCAGCATTTT
v_gene: TRBV12-3/TRBV12-4; abundance: .; j_gene: TRBJ1-4; d_gene: .; len: 13; CDR3aa: CASSLTFGEKLFF; CDR3nt: TGTGCCAGCAGTTTAACTTTCGGCGAAAAACTGTTTTTT
v_gene: TRBV4-1; abundance: .; j_gene: TRBJ2-2; d_gene: TRBD2; len: 16; CDR3aa: CASSQAGGSGVGELFF; CDR3nt: TGCGCCAGCAGCCAAGCCGGGGGTAGCGGGGTCGGGGAGCTGTTTTTT
v_gene: TRBV7-9; abundance: .; j_gene: TRBJ1-2; d_gene: .; len: 13; CDR3aa: CASSYDDTFGYTF; CDR3nt: TGTGCCAGCAGCTATGATGACACCTTCGGCTACACCTTC
v_gene: TRBV7-8; abundance: .; j_gene: TRBJ2-2; d_gene: TRBD2; len: 14; CDR3aa: CASSGRVDTGELFF; CDR3nt: TGTGCCAGCTCCGGGAGGGTCGACACCGGGGAGCTGTTTTTT
v_gene: TRBV5-1; abundance: few; j_gene: TRBJ1-1; d_gene: .; len: 16; CDR3aa: CASSLEIPGRSTEAFF; CDR3nt: TGCGCCAGCAGCTTGGAGATTCCGGGGCGAAGCACTGAAGCTTTCTTT
v_gene: TRBV5-1; abundance: .; j_gene: TRBJ2-1; d_gene: .; len: 16; CDR3aa: CASSQAPGAGQARQFF; CDR3nt: TGCGCCAGCAGCCAGGCCCCCGGCGCGGGCCAGGCACGTCAGTTCTTC
v_gene: TRBV6-2/TRBV6-3; abundance: few; j_gene: TRBJ2-2; d_gene: .; len: 15; CDR3aa: CASSYMAVNTGELFF; CDR3nt: TGTGCCAGCAGTTACATGGCGGTGAACACCGGGGAGCTGTTTTTT
v_gene: TRBV28; abundance: many; j_gene: TRBJ2-5; d_gene: TRBD2; len: 13; CDR3aa: CASRSAGVETQYF; CDR3nt: TGTGCCAGCAGGAGCGCGGGAGTAGAGACCCAGTACTTC
v_gene: TRBV7-8; abundance: .; j_gene: TRBJ2-1; d_gene: .; len: 19; CDR3aa: CASSLGGSPGFRKYNEQFF; CDR3nt: TGTGCCAGCAGCTTGGGTGGTAGCCCGGGATTTAGGAAGTACAATGAGCAGTTCTTC
v_gene: TRBV20-1; abundance: few; j_gene: TRBJ1-5; d_gene: .; len: 14; CDR3aa: CSASAGMGNQPQHF; CDR3nt: TGCAGTGCTAGTGCAGGGATGGGCAATCAGCCCCAGCATTTT
v_gene: TRBV27; abundance: many; j_gene: TRBJ1-1; d_gene: .; len: 14; CDR3aa: CASSLVGVGTEAFF; CDR3nt: TGTGCCAGCAGTTTGGTAGGGGTTGGGACTGAAGCTTTCTTT
v_gene: TRBV20-1; abundance: few; j_gene: TRBJ2-5; d_gene: TRBD2; len: 16; CDR3aa: CSAPRPSGRAQETQYF; CDR3nt: TGCAGTGCGCCGAGGCCCAGCGGGAGGGCCCAAGAGACCCAGTACTTC
v_gene: TRBV7-9; abundance: .; j_gene: TRBJ2-7; d_gene: TRBD1; len: 16; CDR3aa: CASSLGMGQTRYEQYF; CDR3nt: TGTGCCAGCAGCTTAGGAATGGGACAGACTCGCTACGAGCAGTACTTC
v_gene: TRBV28; abundance: few; j_gene: TRBJ2-1; d_gene: .; len: 15; CDR3aa: CASKEGSGPYNEQFF; CDR3nt: TGTGCCAGCAAAGAAGGGTCGGGGCCCTACAATGAGCAGTTCTTC
v_gene: TRBV5-1; abundance: few; j_gene: TRBJ2-2; d_gene: .; len: 15; CDR3aa: CASSSQDPNTGELFF; CDR3nt: TGCGCCAGCAGCTCTCAGGATCCTAACACCGGGGAGCTGTTTTTT
v_gene: TRBV12-3/TRBV12-4; abundance: few; j_gene: TRBJ2-1; d_gene: .; len: 15; CDR3aa: CASSLPGRSYNEQFF; CDR3nt: TGTGCCAGCAGTCTCCCGGGTCGCTCCTACAATGAGCAGTTCTTC
v_gene: TRBV4-1; abundance: .; j_gene: TRBJ1-4; d_gene: .; len: 14; CDR3aa: CASSQAGFGEKLFF; CDR3nt: TGCGCCAGCAGCCAAGCAGGGTTTGGCGAAAAACTGTTTTTT
v_gene: TRBV12-3/TRBV12-4; abundance: few; j_gene: TRBJ2-1; d_gene: TRBD2; len: 15; CDR3aa: CASSLRTSVEGEQFF; CDR3nt: TGTGCCAGCAGTTTAAGGACTAGCGTCGAAGGTGAGCAGTTCTTC
v_gene: TRBV18; abundance: .; j_gene: TRBJ2-1; d_gene: .; len: 19; CDR3aa: CASSPEKKVEVFGPNEQFF; CDR3nt: TGTGCCAGCTCACCCGAGAAAAAAGTAGAGGTCTTTGGCCCCAATGAGCAGTTCTTC
v_gene: TRBV7-2; abundance: .; j_gene: TRBJ1-5; d_gene: .; len: 15; CDR3aa: CASSIAGGNGQPQHF; CDR3nt: TGTGCCAGCAGCATCGCTGGGGGGAACGGACAGCCCCAGCATTTT
v_gene: TRBV6-2/TRBV6-3; abundance: .; j_gene: TRBJ2-2; d_gene: .; len: 14; CDR3aa: CASRHRQSTGELFF; CDR3nt: TGTGCCAGCAGACACAGGCAATCCACCGGGGAGCTGTTTTTT
v_gene: TRBV9; abundance: many; j_gene: TRBJ2-1; d_gene: .; len: 13; CDR3aa: CASSVTQGNEQFF; CDR3nt: TGTGCCAGCAGCGTGACACAGGGCAATGAGCAGTTCTTC
v_gene: TRBV12-3/TRBV12-4; abundance: .; j_gene: TRBJ2-7; d_gene: TRBD1; len: 17; CDR3aa: CASSPRGDREVTYEQYF; CDR3nt: TGTGCCAGCAGTCCTAGGGGGGACAGGGAAGTAACCTACGAGCAGTACTTC
v_gene: TRBV5-1; abundance: .; j_gene: TRBJ2-7; d_gene: .; len: 15; CDR3aa: CASSLENGGPYEQYF; CDR3nt: TGCGCCAGCAGCTTGGAGAATGGCGGTCCCTACGAGCAGTACTTC
v_gene: TRBV29-1; abundance: .; j_gene: TRBJ1-2; d_gene: .; len: 13; CDR3aa: CSAGGGLNYGYTF; CDR3nt: TGCAGCGCCGGGGGGGGACTAAACTATGGCTACACCTTC
v_gene: TRBV20-1; abundance: many; j_gene: TRBJ2-4; d_gene: .; len: 14; CDR3aa: CSAKDSLGQNIQYF; CDR3nt: TGCAGTGCTAAGGACTCTCTAGGACAAAACATTCAGTACTTC
v_gene: TRBV7-3; abundance: few; j_gene: TRBJ2-1; d_gene: .; len: 16; CDR3aa: CASSLIRAGRSHEQFF; CDR3nt: TGTGCCAGCAGCTTAATAAGGGCAGGGAGATCGCATGAGCAGTTCTTC
v_gene: TRBV27; abundance: .; j_gene: TRBJ2-7; d_gene: TRBD2; len: 14; CDR3aa: CASSWGGASIEQYF; CDR3nt: TGTGCCAGCAGCTGGGGGGGTGCGAGTATCGAGCAGTACTTC
v_gene: TRBV5-1; abundance: few; j_gene: TRBJ2-5; d_gene: TRBD1; len: 13; CDR3aa: CASSYDREETQYF; CDR3nt: TGCGCCAGCAGCTATGACAGGGAAGAGACCCAGTACTTC
v_gene: TRBV4-1; abundance: few; j_gene: TRBJ2-2; d_gene: .; len: 15; CDR3aa: CASSRGGLNTGELFF; CDR3nt: TGCGCCAGCAGTCGTGGAGGGTTGAACACCGGGGAGCTGTTTTTT
v_gene: TRBV12-3/TRBV12-4; abundance: .; j_gene: TRBJ1-6; d_gene: TRBD1; len: 14; CDR3aa: CASSRDSYNSPLHF; CDR3nt: TGTGCCAGCAGCCGGGACAGCTATAATTCACCCCTCCACTTT
v_gene: TRBV18; abundance: .; j_gene: TRBJ1-1; d_gene: .; len: 15; CDR3aa: CASSPWVIRNTEAFF; CDR3nt: TGTGCCAGCTCACCATGGGTCATTCGGAACACTGAAGCTTTCTTT
v_gene: TRBV15; abundance: .; j_gene: TRBJ2-5; d_gene: .; len: 16; CDR3aa: CATSRDSVRGQETQYF; CDR3nt: TGTGCCACCAGCAGAGATTCTGTCAGGGGTCAAGAGACCCAGTACTTC
v_gene: TRBV11-2; abundance: .; j_gene: TRBJ2-1; d_gene: .; len: 14; CDR3aa: CASSLESPYNEQFF; CDR3nt: TGTGCCAGCAGCTTAGAGTCCCCGTACAATGAGCAGTTCTTC
v_gene: TRBV20-1; abundance: .; j_gene: TRBJ2-7; d_gene: .; len: 14; CDR3aa: CSAREVGGYDEQYF; CDR3nt: TGCAGTGCTAGAGAGGTCGGGGGTTACGACGAGCAGTACTTC
v_gene: TRBV10-3; abundance: few; j_gene: TRBJ2-3; d_gene: .; len: 16; CDR3aa: CAISESAGSSTDTQYF; CDR3nt: TGTGCCATCAGTGAGTCCGCGGGAAGCAGCACAGATACGCAGTATTTT